This is a list of T cell receptor beta chains from one sample in a study of T cell responses to AZD1222 COVID-19 vaccine. Generated by immunoSEQ multiplex PCR, the TCRdb table keeps only in-frame clones and is missing some. The sample holds 95,000 to 130,000 clones, 70% to 90% seen once. Source: peripheral blood, taken on day 0 of MenACWY control vaccination. The receptors originated from an adult in good health. Each CDR3 is given with its conserved first and last residue.

v_gene	CDR3aa
TRBV6-1	CASSEPVGRPGNTIYF
TRBV5-1	CASSLALARNEKLFF
TRBV19	CASINRGNTEAFF
TRBV5-1	CASSWAFDSQETQYF
TRBV19	CASSIGGARVSYEQYF
TRBV29-1	CSVSDRNTEAFF
TRBV6-2/TRBV6-3	CASSYSDRGADTQYF
TRBV7-2	CASSTRQGLYEQYF
TRBV7-2	CASSYDGGYEQYF
TRBV7-2	CASSLGLAGVMVDEQFF
TRBV11-3	CASSLLGTENTGELFF
TRBV6-4	CASSATSGGSTDTQYF
TRBV7-9	CASTPLGSYEQYF
TRBV6-5	CASSYSKSPNTEAFF
TRBV4-1	CASSQVGGRGDEKLFF
TRBV24-1	CATSGLDRASYNEQFF
TRBV18	CASSPDIAARETQYF
TRBV7-9	CASSLVLAGPTDTQYF
TRBV11-2	CASSSQPTNEKLFF
TRBV7-9	CASSWASTTDTQYF
TRBV28	CASRLTGDTEAFF
TRBV4-1	CASSQIAGGYNEQFF
TRBV4-1	CASRDKRGGQPQHF
TRBV4-2	CASSQASGLAGPTTQETQYF
TRBV5-1	CASTGSLNTEAFF
TRBV4-1	CASSQRDRGNSNEKLFF
TRBV2	CASSDATAEAFF
TRBV30	CAWSLYSSNQPQHF
TRBV7-2	CASSPRLAGAQETQYF
TRBV4-1	CASSQDPPGRTGDTQYF
TRBV6-5	CASRLTQGGEQFF
TRBV2	CASSLFPLDRGSISNQPQHF
TRBV6-5	CASSYGGGQGNTEAFF
TRBV7-2	CASSPKGVRAAQPQHF
TRBV7-3	CASSFSGPDTQYF
TRBV14	CASSQDTNTEAFF